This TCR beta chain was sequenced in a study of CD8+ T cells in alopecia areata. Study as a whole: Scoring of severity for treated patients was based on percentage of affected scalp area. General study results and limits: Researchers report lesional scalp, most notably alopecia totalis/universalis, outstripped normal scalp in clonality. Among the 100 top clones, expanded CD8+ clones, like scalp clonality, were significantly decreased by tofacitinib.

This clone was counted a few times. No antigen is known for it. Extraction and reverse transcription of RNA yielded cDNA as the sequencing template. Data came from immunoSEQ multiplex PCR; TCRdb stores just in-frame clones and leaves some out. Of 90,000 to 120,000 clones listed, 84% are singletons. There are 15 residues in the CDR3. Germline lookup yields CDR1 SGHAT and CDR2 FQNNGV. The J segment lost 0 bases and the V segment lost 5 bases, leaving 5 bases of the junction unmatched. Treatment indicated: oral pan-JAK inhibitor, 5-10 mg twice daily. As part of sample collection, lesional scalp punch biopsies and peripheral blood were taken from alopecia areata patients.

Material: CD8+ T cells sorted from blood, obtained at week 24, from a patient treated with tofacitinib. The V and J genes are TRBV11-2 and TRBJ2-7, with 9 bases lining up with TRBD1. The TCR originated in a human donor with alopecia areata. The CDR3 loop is CASSAGTGSSYEQYF. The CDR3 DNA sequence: TGTGCCAGCAGCGCCGGGACAGGGAGCTCCTACGAGCAGTACTTC. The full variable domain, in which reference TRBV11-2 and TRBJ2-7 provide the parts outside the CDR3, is EAGVAQSPRYKIIEKRQSVAFWCNPISGHATLYWYQQILGQGPKLLIQFQNNGVVDDSQLPKDRFSAERLKGVDSTLKIQPAKLEDSAVYLCASSAGTGSSYEQYFGPGTRLTVT.